What follows are 6 T cell receptor beta chains derived from one specimen sequenced in a study of OX40 agonist ivuxolimab in advanced cancers. Measured with immunoSEQ multiplex PCR; TCRdb has only the in-frame clones, and not every one. The sample has tens of thousands of clones; about 86% are singletons. The material sequenced was CD4+ or CD8+ T cells sorted from blood, taken in a trial of the OX40 agonist ivuxolimab. The receptors here all came from an adult with an advanced solid tumor such as melanoma, head and neck, liver or kidney cancer.

The V gene is TRBV19, the J gene TRBJ2-5; no clear D. This CDR3 is 15 amino acids long. V was pared by 10 bases and J by 1 base, with 19 bases between. Germline V gene sequence: CDR1 LNHDA, CDR2 SQIVND (reference sequence). For the CDR3, the DNA is TGTGCCACCGCGCCTGCCTGGTCGCGCCAAGAGACCCAGTACTTC. Translation gives CATAPAWSRQETQYF.

The chain links TRBV7-8 to TRBJ1-2, with TRBD1 matching 7 bases. This CDR3 has 15 residues. J gave up 4 bases and V 5 bases, and 10 bases lay outside the gene matches. Germline values: CDR1 SGHVS, CDR2 FQNEAQ. The CDR3 sequence: CASSPREGASYGYTF. The CDR3 nucleotides are TGTGCCAGCAGCCCGCGGGAGGGGGCGTCCTATGGCTACACCTTC.

The CDR3 DNA follows: TGTGCCAGCAGCTTAGTGTCGGGAAAAGAGACCCAGTACTTC. Translated: CASSLVSGKETQYF. This chain joins TRBV7-2 and TRBJ2-5; tentative D call: TRBD2 (5 bases). CDR1 and CDR2 from the germline V gene are SGHTA and FQGNSA. V lost 1 base and J lost 3, with 9 bases in between. The CDR3 totals 14 residues.

A single count supports this clone. The rearrangement uses TRBV6-6 and TRBJ2-5; 7 bases line up with TRBD1. Losses at the gene ends were 4 bases for V and 0 bases for J; bases not matched to a gene: 5. The length of the CDR3 is 15 residues. Germline V CDR1 and CDR2: MNHNY, SVGAGI (reference sequence). CDR3 region: CASSFADRNQETQYF. CDR3 bases: TGTGCCAGCAGTTTCGCGGACAGGAACCAAGAGACCCAGTACTTC.

The genes are TRBV28 and TRBJ2-2; D is ambiguous. Trimming shortened V by 5 bases and J by 6 bases, and 13 bases separated the two germline ends. The CDR3 length is 14 residues. Germline V CDR1 and CDR2: MDHEN, SYDVKM. This chain's CDR3 is CASSANGFAGELFF. DNA for the CDR3: TGTGCCAGCAGTGCCAACGGGTTTGCCGGGGAGCTGTTTTTT.

This chain joins TRBV7-2 and TRBJ2-5, with D perhaps TRBD2 (5 bases). The V end was cut by 2 bases, the J end by 5 bases, with 12 bases between. This CDR3 has 14 residues. Germline CDR1 and CDR2: SGHTA and FQGNSA. DNA of the CDR3: TGTGCCAGCAGCTTATTGGCGGGCTCGGAGACCCAGTACTTC. It is translated as CASSLLAGSETQYF.